This T cell receptor beta chain was identified during a study of blood T cell repertoires in COVID-19. Whole-study context: Donors in the United States, Italy and Spain gave samples during acute or convalescent COVID-19. T cells, B-cell-depleted T cells, or PBMCs supplied cDNA or gDNA.

Germline CDR1 is SGHKS and CDR2 is YYEKEE (reference sequence). There are 16 residues in the CDR3. Trimming removed 3 bases from V and 1 base from J; junction bases left unmatched: 8. In the study's own analysis: It was from reference gene primer amplification that nucleated cell counts were estimated. Assay used: immunoSEQ multiplex PCR; TCRdb lists only in-frame clones, some missing. Clone size and V and J calls were adopted from that table, with D and trimming inferred from the DNA. Seen here are hundreds of thousands of clones, approximately 82% observed once, and the top ten hold around 5.4%. The J gene is TRBJ1-1, the V gene TRBV5-5; 8 bases fit TRBD1. This receptor was identified in an elderly man with acute or convalescent COVID-19. Sequencing was done on a sample of peripheral blood. As DNA, the CDR3 is TGTGCCAGCAGCTCCATTCTAGGACAGGGGAACACTGAAGCTTTCTTT. It translates to CASSSILGQGNTEAFF.